A selection of T cell receptor beta chains follows, all from one sample in a study of CD8+CD57+ T cells in acquired aplastic anemia. In TCRdb, the reads were re-called with MiXCR into one record per CDR3 protein. The table includes a few hundred thousand distinct CDR3 sequences, roughly 35% detected once. Sequencing was carried out using sorted CD4+, CD8+, or CD8+CD57+ T cells (not recorded which) from PBMCs. Receptors originate from a human donor in good health, serving as a control. The CDR3 runs from the conserved cysteine through the conserved F or W. The D gene is left open where the match is weak. For some rows the clone size is stated as once, few or many, or as a class when expanded; others skip it.

D gene: -; clone size: -; V gene: TRBV28; J gene: TRBJ2-3; CDR3 protein: CARSLGAGYADTQYF; CDR3 DNA: TGTGCCAGGAGTTTAGGGGCAGGGTATGCAGATACGCAGTATTTT
D gene: TRBD2; clone size: -; V gene: TRBV29-1; J gene: TRBJ2-7; CDR3 protein: CSVDRLAGIPTYEQYF; CDR3 DNA: TGCAGCGTCGACCGACTAGCGGGGATACCAACCTACGAGCAGTACTTC
D gene: TRBD1; clone size: few; V gene: TRBV5-4; J gene: TRBJ2-7; CDR3 protein: CASSFPGQPYEQYF; CDR3 DNA: TGTGCCAGCAGCTTTCCGGGACAGCCATACGAGCAGTACTTC
D gene: TRBD1; clone size: many; V gene: TRBV29-1; J gene: TRBJ1-1; CDR3 protein: CSVEEYRNRGAFF; CDR3 DNA: TGCAGCGTTGAAGAGTACAGGAACAGGGGAGCTTTCTTT
D gene: TRBD2; clone size: -; V gene: TRBV9; J gene: TRBJ2-7; CDR3 protein: CASSVGLAGSLSYEQYF; CDR3 DNA: TGTGCCAGCAGCGTAGGACTAGCGGGATCCCTCTCCTACGAGCAGTACTTC
D gene: -; clone size: -; V gene: TRBV2; J gene: TRBJ1-2; CDR3 protein: CASTCSTPCGYTF; CDR3 DNA: TGTGCCAGCACGTGTTCCACTCCGTGTGGCTACACCTTC
D gene: -; clone size: few; V gene: TRBV7-2; J gene: TRBJ2-5; CDR3 protein: CASSLNAGQKETQYF; CDR3 DNA: TGTGCCAGCAGCTTAAACGCTGGGCAGAAAGAGACCCAGTACTTC
D gene: TRBD2; clone size: many; V gene: TRBV7-9; J gene: TRBJ2-1; CDR3 protein: CASSLGTTGYDEQFF; CDR3 DNA: TGTGCCAGCAGCCTCGGGACTACTGGTTACGATGAGCAGTTCTTC
D gene: TRBD2; clone size: -; V gene: TRBV5-4; J gene: TRBJ2-5; CDR3 protein: CASASSGGAGGETQYF; CDR3 DNA: TGTGCCAGCGCCTCTTCCGGGGGAGCGGGAGGGGAGACCCAGTACTTC
D gene: TRBD2; clone size: few; V gene: TRBV7-2; J gene: TRBJ2-1; CDR3 protein: CASSQRGGKTYNEQFF; CDR3 DNA: TGTGCCAGCAGCCAGCGCGGGGGGAAAACCTACAATGAGCAGTTCTTC
D gene: TRBD1; clone size: -; V gene: TRBV7-2; J gene: TRBJ2-1; CDR3 protein: CASSLGQGDSQFF; CDR3 DNA: TGTGCCAGCAGCCTGGGACAGGGGGATTCCCAGTTCTTC
D gene: TRBD1; clone size: -; V gene: TRBV27; J gene: TRBJ2-3; CDR3 protein: CASSSEDRGGTDTQYF; CDR3 DNA: TGTGCCAGCAGTTCGGAAGACAGGGGTGGCACAGATACGCAGTATTTT
D gene: TRBD1; clone size: -; V gene: TRBV20-1; J gene: TRBJ1-2; CDR3 protein: CSAREPTGEVGYTF; CDR3 DNA: TGCAGTGCTAGAGAGCCGACAGGGGAGGTTGGCTACACCTTC
D gene: -; clone size: -; V gene: TRBV10-3; J gene: TRBJ2-5; CDR3 protein: CAISAGLPYQETQYF; CDR3 DNA: TGTGCCATCAGCGCGGGACTCCCGTACCAAGAGACCCAGTACTTC
D gene: TRBD2; clone size: -; V gene: TRBV5-4; J gene: TRBJ2-1; CDR3 protein: CASSLSLTSGGYNEQFF; CDR3 DNA: TGTGCCAGCAGCTTGAGTCTGACTAGCGGGGGATACAATGAGCAGTTCTTC
D gene: -; clone size: -; V gene: TRBV2; J gene: TRBJ1-4; CDR3 protein: CASSETEGQVLFF; CDR3 DNA: TGTGCCAGCAGTGAAACCGAGGGGCAGGTCCTGTTTTTT
D gene: TRBD1; clone size: many; V gene: TRBV19; J gene: TRBJ2-5; CDR3 protein: CASSRTGGRETQYF; CDR3 DNA: TGTGCCAGTAGTAGGACAGGGGGCCGGGAGACCCAGTACTTC
D gene: -; clone size: -; V gene: TRBV11-2; J gene: TRBJ2-5; CDR3 protein: CASSLYPEKTQCF; CDR3 DNA: TGTGCCAGCAGCTTATATCCGGAGAAGACCCAGTGCTTC
D gene: -; clone size: -; V gene: TRBV29-1; J gene: TRBJ2-1; CDR3 protein: CSVGGAAGKLYNEQFF; CDR3 DNA: TGCAGCGTAGGGGGGGCAGCCGGGAAGCTCTACAATGAGCAGTTCTTC
D gene: TRBD2; clone size: few; V gene: TRBV4-1; J gene: TRBJ2-1; CDR3 protein: CASSQAVTSVDNEQFF; CDR3 DNA: TGCGCCAGCAGCCAAGCCGTAACTAGCGTAGACAATGAGCAGTTCTTC
D gene: -; clone size: few; V gene: TRBV30; J gene: TRBJ2-7; CDR3 protein: CAWMAGGSQQYF; CDR3 DNA: TGTGCCTGGATGGCAGGGGGGAGTCAGCAGTACTTC
D gene: -; clone size: many; V gene: TRBV2; J gene: TRBJ2-1; CDR3 protein: CASMAGYGNEQFF; CDR3 DNA: TGTGCCAGCATGGCAGGGTACGGCAATGAGCAGTTCTTC
D gene: -; clone size: few; V gene: TRBV2; J gene: TRBJ2-5; CDR3 protein: CASSEALQGETQYF; CDR3 DNA: TGTGCCAGCAGTGAAGCGCTTCAGGGGGAGACCCAGTACTTC
D gene: TRBD1; clone size: many; V gene: TRBV20-1; J gene: TRBJ2-7; CDR3 protein: CSARGTGGALNEQYF; CDR3 DNA: TGCAGTGCTCGAGGGACAGGGGGCGCGCTGAACGAGCAGTACTTC
D gene: TRBD2; clone size: -; V gene: TRBV2; J gene: TRBJ2-3; CDR3 protein: CASAASGGTWDTQYF; CDR3 DNA: TGTGCCAGTGCCGCTAGCGGGGGGACTTGGGATACGCAGTATTTT
D gene: TRBD1; clone size: few; V gene: TRBV2; J gene: TRBJ2-3; CDR3 protein: CASSPPLGTVTDTQYF; CDR3 DNA: TGTGCCAGCAGTCCCCCACTAGGGACAGTGACAGATACGCAGTATTTT
D gene: TRBD1; clone size: once; V gene: TRBV20-1; J gene: TRBJ1-6; CDR3 protein: CSATGTGASPLHF; CDR3 DNA: TGCAGTGCTACCGGGACAGGGGCTTCACCCCTCCACTTT
D gene: -; clone size: few; V gene: TRBV6-5; J gene: TRBJ1-1; CDR3 protein: CASSYKVDTEAFF; CDR3 DNA: TGTGCCAGCAGTTATAAGGTAGACACTGAAGCTTTCTTT
D gene: -; clone size: once; V gene: TRBV29-1; J gene: TRBJ2-5; CDR3 protein: CSVEVPAQETQYF; CDR3 DNA: TGCAGCGTTGAGGTCCCAGCCCAAGAGACCCAGTACTTC
D gene: -; clone size: -; V gene: TRBV20-1; J gene: TRBJ2-4; CDR3 protein: CSARDHWQGFYLLVKNIQYF; CDR3 DNA: TGCAGTGCTAGAGATCATTGGCAGGGGTTCTATCTGTTGGTCAAAAACATTCAGTACTTC
D gene: -; clone size: many; V gene: TRBV12-3/TRBV12-4; J gene: TRBJ2-3; CDR3 protein: CASRPAATDTQYF; CDR3 DNA: TGTGCCAGCAGACCGGCCGCCACAGATACGCAGTATTTT
D gene: TRBD2; clone size: many; V gene: TRBV7-9; J gene: TRBJ2-1; CDR3 protein: CASRRGGEQFF; CDR3 DNA: TGTGCCAGCAGGCGGGGGGGTGAGCAGTTCTTC
D gene: -; clone size: many; V gene: TRBV2; J gene: TRBJ2-7; CDR3 protein: CASSEGQPQSSYEQYF; CDR3 DNA: TGTGCCAGCAGTGAAGGGCAGCCCCAGAGCTCCTACGAGCAGTACTTC
D gene: -; clone size: many; V gene: TRBV20-1; J gene: TRBJ2-7; CDR3 protein: CSARAGPDYEQYF; CDR3 DNA: TGCAGTGCTAGAGCGGGTCCGGACTACGAGCAGTACTTC
D gene: -; clone size: many; V gene: TRBV7-3; J gene: TRBJ2-5; CDR3 protein: CASSLKVGPVGTQYF; CDR3 DNA: TGTGCCAGCAGCTTAAAGGTGGGGCCGGTAGGGACCCAGTACTTC
D gene: -; clone size: many; V gene: TRBV5-1; J gene: TRBJ2-3; CDR3 protein: CASGNDGNSAQYF; CDR3 DNA: TGCGCCAGCGGAAATGATGGCAATTCAGCGCAGTATTTT
D gene: -; clone size: -; V gene: TRBV2; J gene: TRBJ1-5; CDR3 protein: CASKHNSNQPQHF; CDR3 DNA: TGTGCCAGCAAACATAATAGCAATCAGCCCCAGCATTTT
D gene: TRBD1; clone size: few; V gene: TRBV7-9; J gene: TRBJ1-2; CDR3 protein: CASSLTQGASRYGYTF; CDR3 DNA: TGTGCCAGCAGCTTAACCCAGGGGGCGAGCAGATATGGCTACACCTTC
D gene: -; clone size: -; V gene: TRBV7-3; J gene: TRBJ2-5; CDR3 protein: CASSLMGSITETQYF; CDR3 DNA: TGTGCCAGCAGCTTAATGGGCAGTATCACAGAGACCCAGTACTTC
D gene: TRBD2; clone size: many; V gene: TRBV10-3; J gene: TRBJ2-3; CDR3 protein: CAIKGPPGLAGTDTQYF; CDR3 DNA: TGTGCCATCAAAGGCCCCCCGGGACTAGCGGGCACAGATACGCAGTATTTT
D gene: -; clone size: -; V gene: TRBV12-3/TRBV12-4; J gene: TRBJ2-4; CDR3 protein: CASSPHLVKNIQYF; CDR3 DNA: TGTGCCAGCAGCCCCCACCTCGTCAAAAACATTCAGTACTTC
D gene: TRBD1; clone size: few; V gene: TRBV9; J gene: TRBJ1-4; CDR3 protein: CASSPKTGEIEKLFF; CDR3 DNA: TGTGCCAGCAGCCCAAAGACAGGGGAAATCGAAAAACTGTTTTTT
D gene: -; clone size: few; V gene: TRBV3-1; J gene: TRBJ2-1; CDR3 protein: CASSQDLANNEQFF; CDR3 DNA: TGTGCCAGCAGCCAAGATCTAGCAAACAATGAGCAGTTCTTC
D gene: -; clone size: -; V gene: TRBV7-3; J gene: TRBJ2-2; CDR3 protein: CASSLLGGDTGELFF; CDR3 DNA: TGTGCCAGCAGCCTCCTAGGAGGCGACACCGGGGAGCTGTTTTTT
D gene: TRBD2; clone size: -; V gene: TRBV29-1; J gene: TRBJ2-1; CDR3 protein: CSLRGSGRVDEQFF; CDR3 DNA: TGCAGCCTACGGGGTAGCGGGAGGGTAGATGAGCAGTTCTTC
D gene: TRBD1; clone size: many; V gene: TRBV2; J gene: TRBJ1-1; CDR3 protein: CASSMGGQGIEAFF; CDR3 DNA: TGTGCCAGCTCTATGGGGGGACAGGGGATCGAAGCTTTCTTT
D gene: -; clone size: -; V gene: TRBV15; J gene: TRBJ2-7; CDR3 protein: CATSRYTDWTLHYEQYF; CDR3 DNA: TGTGCCACCAGCAGGTACACCGATTGGACCCTCCACTACGAGCAGTACTTC
D gene: -; clone size: -; V gene: TRBV4-1; J gene: TRBJ2-1; CDR3 protein: CASSQGARRDGHEQFF; CDR3 DNA: TGCGCCAGCAGCCAAGGTGCGAGGCGGGATGGCCATGAGCAGTTCTTC
D gene: -; clone size: many; V gene: TRBV7-2; J gene: TRBJ1-1; CDR3 protein: CASSLVQGPAAFF; CDR3 DNA: TGTGCCAGCAGCTTAGTACAGGGCCCTGCAGCTTTCTTT
D gene: -; clone size: -; V gene: TRBV7-2; J gene: TRBJ1-5; CDR3 protein: CASHNPNQPQHF; CDR3 DNA: TGTGCCAGCCACAACCCTAATCAGCCCCAGCATTTT
D gene: -; clone size: few; V gene: TRBV19; J gene: TRBJ2-1; CDR3 protein: CASSAGLIYNEQFF; CDR3 DNA: TGTGCCAGTAGTGCGGGACTTATCTACAATGAGCAGTTCTTC
D gene: TRBD1; clone size: -; V gene: TRBV3-1; J gene: TRBJ2-7; CDR3 protein: CASSQFLRFGTVESYEQYF; CDR3 DNA: TGTGCCAGCAGCCAATTCCTTCGGTTTGGGACAGTCGAATCCTACGAGCAGTACTTC
D gene: TRBD2; clone size: -; V gene: TRBV7-3; J gene: TRBJ2-1; CDR3 protein: CASGLAGGTYNEQFF; CDR3 DNA: TGTGCCAGCGGCTTAGCGGGTGGAACCTACAATGAGCAGTTCTTC
D gene: TRBD1; clone size: -; V gene: TRBV12-3/TRBV12-4; J gene: TRBJ2-2; CDR3 protein: CASSLTGGTTGELFF; CDR3 DNA: TGTGCCAGCAGTTTGACAGGGGGCACCACCGGGGAGCTGTTTTTT
D gene: -; clone size: few; V gene: TRBV4-1; J gene: TRBJ1-2; CDR3 protein: CASSQAFMISANYGYTF; CDR3 DNA: TGCGCCAGCAGCCAAGCTTTTATGATTTCTGCTAACTATGGCTACACCTTC
D gene: TRBD1; clone size: -; V gene: TRBV5-4; J gene: TRBJ1-3; CDR3 protein: CASSLRDRIWGSGNTIYF; CDR3 DNA: TGTGCCAGCAGCTTGCGGGACAGAATTTGGGGCTCTGGAAACACCATATATTTT
D gene: -; clone size: many; V gene: TRBV5-1; J gene: TRBJ2-7; CDR3 protein: CASSLPTYEQYF; CDR3 DNA: TGCGCCAGCAGCTTACCGACTTACGAGCAGTACTTC